These T cell receptor beta chains were read from a single sample in a study of cytomegalovirus exposure and HLA in healthy donors. TCRdb's copy holds only in-frame clones and misses some; the assay was immunoSEQ multiplex PCR. The data show about 140,000 clones, 76% seen once. The specimen sequenced was PBMCs. The receptor set was obtained from a male donor in good health and CMV-seronegative. Both conserved end residues are part of each CDR3. Fields, in order: D gene, J gene, V gene, CDR3 length, clone size, CDR3 protein, CDR3 DNA. D genes are given only for firm matches. Clone size is given for some rows only: seen once, a few or many times, or a class if the clone is expanded.

.	TRBJ1-1	TRBV28	13	.	CASSQGWGTEAFF	TGTGCCAGCAGTCAGGGTTGGGGCACTGAAGCTTTCTTT
TRBD2	TRBJ2-1	TRBV4-1	19	.	CASSLSTASGTSGGREQFF	TGCGCCAGCAGCCTTTCGACGGCATCCGGGACTAGCGGGGGGAGGGAGCAGTTCTTC
TRBD1	TRBJ1-2	TRBV5-1	16	.	CASRYVGQDIDYGYTF	TGCGCCAGCAGATATGTGGGACAGGATATTGACTATGGCTACACCTTC
TRBD1	TRBJ1-6	TRBV5-4	16	few	CASSLGGQNYNSPLHF	TGTGCCAGCAGCTTGGGGGGACAGAATTATAATTCACCCCTCCACTTT
TRBD2	TRBJ2-2	TRBV29-1	16	.	CSAASGLAGYTGELFF	TGCAGCGCCGCATCGGGACTAGCGGGTTACACCGGGGAGCTGTTTTTT
TRBD1	TRBJ2-7	TRBV30	15	once	CAWDPGTGGVHEQYF	TGTGCCTGGGATCCCGGGACAGGGGGCGTCCACGAGCAGTACTTC
TRBD1	TRBJ2-5	TRBV5-5	15	.	CASSFGVGGVETQYF	TGTGCCAGCAGCTTTGGGGTAGGGGGCGTAGAGACCCAGTACTTC
.	TRBJ2-1	TRBV5-1	14	.	CASRAFAPTDEQFF	TGCGCCAGCAGAGCTTTTGCCCCAACCGATGAGCAGTTCTTC
TRBD2	TRBJ2-3	TRBV13	14	.	CASSSGLAGDTQYF	TGTGCCAGCAGCTCCGGACTAGCGGGAGATACGCAGTATTTT
TRBD1	TRBJ1-6	TRBV2	14	.	CASRGRTGSSPLHF	TGTGCCAGCAGGGGGCGGACAGGGAGTTCACCCCTCCACTTT
.	TRBJ2-7	TRBV4-1	15	.	CASSQVNQGSGEQYF	TGCGCCAGCAGCCAAGTGAACCAGGGTTCCGGCGAGCAGTACTTC
.	TRBJ1-6	TRBV28	13	.	CASSLPGFSPLHF	TGTGCCAGCAGTCTCCCAGGGTTTTCACCCCTCCACTTT
TRBD1	TRBJ1-1	TRBV5-1	14	.	CASSLDRGATEAFF	TGCGCCAGCAGCTTGGACAGGGGGGCCACTGAAGCTTTCTTT
.	TRBJ1-4	TRBV21-1	16	.	CASSKVETGLSEKLFF	TGTGCCAGCAGCAAAGTCGAGACAGGGCTAAGTGAAAAACTGTTTTTT
.	TRBJ2-3	TRBV9	13	.	CASSATEAWTQYF	TGTGCCAGCAGCGCGACAGAGGCGTGGACGCAGTATTTT
.	TRBJ1-2	TRBV30	11	few	CAWFRAGGYTF	TGTGCCTGGTTCAGGGCGGGGGGCTACACCTTC
TRBD2	TRBJ2-1	TRBV5-6	16	few	CASSLGTSGVYNEQFF	TGTGCCAGCAGCCTCGGGACTAGCGGGGTGTACAATGAGCAGTTCTTC
TRBD2	TRBJ2-7	TRBV7-2	13	.	CASSHGGAWEQYF	TGTGCCAGCAGCCACGGGGGGGCCTGGGAGCAGTACTTC
.	TRBJ2-7	TRBV5-8	14	.	CASSLVTIQYEQYF	TGTGCCAGCAGTTTGGTGACAATCCAGTACGAGCAGTACTTC
TRBD2	TRBJ2-7	TRBV5-1	15	once	CASSPKAGTNYEQYF	TGCGCCAGCAGCCCCAAGGCAGGGACTAACTACGAGCAGTACTTC
.	TRBJ1-5	TRBV2	13	.	CASSTGLFQPQHF	TGTGCCAGCAGCACAGGGTTGTTTCAGCCCCAGCATTTT
.	TRBJ1-2	TRBV7-6	15	.	CASSLMGADNYGYTF	TGTGCCAGCAGCTTAATGGGGGCCGATAACTATGGCTACACCTTC
.	TRBJ2-1	TRBV28	13	.	CASGTPGNNEQFF	TGTGCCAGCGGGACTCCAGGCAACAATGAGCAGTTCTTC
.	TRBJ2-1	TRBV28	14	.	CASTRGGAKLEQFF	TGTGCCAGCACTCGAGGGGGGGCTAAGCTTGAGCAGTTCTTC
TRBD1	TRBJ2-2	TRBV5-1	15	.	CASTWGQTNTGELFF	TGCGCCAGCACCTGGGGACAGACGAACACCGGGGAGCTGTTTTTT
TRBD1	TRBJ2-5	TRBV7-2	14	.	CASRTGPVQETQYF	TGTGCCAGCAGGACAGGGCCGGTCCAAGAGACCCAGTACTTC
TRBD2	TRBJ2-1	TRBV27	20	.	CASSLIPLAGGISSYNEQFF	TGTGCCAGCAGTTTAATCCCACTAGCGGGAGGGATCAGCTCCTACAATGAGCAGTTCTTC
TRBD2	TRBJ2-1	TRBV11-3	15	.	CASSPLAGPGNEQFF	TGTGCCAGCAGCCCACTAGCGGGACCGGGTAATGAGCAGTTCTTC
TRBD2	TRBJ2-7	TRBV29-1	13	.	CSGLAGDSYEQYF	TGCAGCGGGCTAGCGGGAGATTCCTACGAGCAGTACTTC
.	TRBJ2-2	TRBV5-6	13	many	CASSYRERWELFF	TGTGCCAGCAGCTACAGGGAGAGGTGGGAGCTGTTTTTT
.	TRBJ2-2	TRBV5-4	15	.	CASSPYRSRSGELFF	TGTGCCAGCAGCCCCTACCGGAGTCGGAGCGGGGAGCTGTTTTTT
TRBD2	TRBJ2-5	TRBV7-7	17	.	CASSPPWGLAGWETQYF	TGTGCCAGCAGCCCTCCCTGGGGACTAGCGGGTTGGGAGACCCAGTACTTC
.	TRBJ1-6	TRBV19	15	.	CASSIDGLENSPLHF	TGTGCCAGTAGTATAGATGGGCTGGAAAATTCACCCCTCCACTTT
.	TRBJ2-1	TRBV25-1	15	.	CASSDVDGVNNEQFF	TGTGCCAGCAGTGATGTCGACGGGGTTAACAATGAGCAGTTCTTC
.	TRBJ2-5	TRBV5-1	14	.	CASSLRAGQETQYF	TGCGCCAGCAGCCTACGGGCGGGCCAAGAGACCCAGTACTTC
TRBD1	TRBJ1-2	TRBV29-1	13	.	CSVEGDSDYGYTF	TGCAGCGTTGAAGGGGACAGCGACTATGGCTACACCTTC
.	TRBJ2-7	TRBV18	13	.	CASSHGQPNEQYF	TGTGCCAGCTCCCACGGACAGCCCAACGAGCAGTACTTC
.	TRBJ1-1	TRBV4-3	13	.	CASSQEGGTEAFF	TGCGCCAGCAGCCAAGAAGGGGGAACTGAAGCTTTCTTT
TRBD1	TRBJ1-2	TRBV18	17	.	CASSPIGTGLKDYGYTF	TGTGCCAGCTCACCTATTGGGACAGGGCTTAAGGACTATGGCTACACCTTC
TRBD1	TRBJ1-4	TRBV5-5	20	.	CASSPAPYVLRDRANEKLFF	TGTGCCAGCAGCCCCGCCCCTTACGTTTTGAGGGACAGGGCGAATGAAAAACTGTTTTTT
.	TRBJ1-2	TRBV4-3	15	.	CASSQDWQGTYGYTF	TGCGCCAGCAGCCAAGATTGGCAGGGGACGTATGGCTACACCTTC
TRBD1	TRBJ2-3	TRBV28	15	.	CASRGLDREGDTQYF	TGTGCCAGCAGAGGTTTGGACAGGGAAGGTGATACGCAGTATTTT